What follows are 13 T cell receptor beta chains derived from one specimen sequenced in a study of CD8 T cells in ankylosing spondylitis. TCRdb re-analysed the 5' RACE reads in MiXCR, keeping a single row per CDR3 protein. Here the sample spans roughly 220,000 distinct CDR3 sequences, roughly a tenth being singletons. Sequenced: blood, either unsorted or a sorted T cell fraction (not recorded which). The receptors derive from a male donor with ankylosing spondylitis or in good health (not recorded which).

A single count supports this clonotype. Here the CDR3 omits its conserved ending phenylalanine or tryptophan, so a read error is the likely source. The rearrangement uses TRBV5-6 and TRBJ2-6, with D possibly matching TRBD1 (5 bases). The CDR3 has 17 amino acids. Per germline, CDR1 SGHDT and CDR2 YYEEEE. Here the CDR3 reads CASSLRGGGNGANILTI. DNA of the CDR3: TGTGCCAGCAGCTTGCGTGGTGGTGGCAATGGGGCCAACATCCTGACTATC.

This clonotype has ten or more counts. V and J are TRBV12-3 or TRBV12-4 and TRBJ2-2; D not resolved. This CDR3 is built from 14 residues. The V and J ends lost 6 bases and 5 bases respectively, with 13 bases between them. DNA for the CDR3: TGTGCCAGCAGCCCCCCGATTCGAACCGGGGAGCTGTTTTTT. It specifies CASSPPIRTGELFF.

Only a few counts were recorded for this clonotype. This sequence joins TRBV7-2 and TRBJ2-5; weak D call: TRBD1 (6 bases). The CDR3 consists of 15 residues. The V end was cut by 3 bases, the J end by 4 bases, with 15 bases between. Per the germline V gene, CDR1 is SGHTA and CDR2 is FQGNSA. The CDR3 region is CASSFRFRGGETQYF. The CDR3 coding sequence is TGTGCCAGCAGCTTTAGGTTCCGAGGGGGAGAGACCCAGTACTTC.

The sample holds many counts of this clonotype. This chain joins TRBV4-2 and TRBJ2-3, with 9 bases fitting TRBD1. The V and J ends lost 0 bases and 5 bases, in that order; junction bases with no gene match: 3. Germline values: CDR1 LGHNA, CDR2 YNFKEQ. The CDR3 covers 15 residues. The CDR3 loop is CASSQEKTGGDTQYF. The CDR3 DNA follows: TGTGCCAGCAGCCAAGAAAAGACAGGGGGAGATACGCAGTATTTT.

This clonotype was counted ten times or more. The V and J genes are TRBV7-8 and TRBJ1-1, with D possibly being TRBD1 (6 bases). Germline assignment: CDR1 SGHVS and CDR2 FQNEAQ. The CDR3 totals 13 residues. In nucleotides, the CDR3 is TGTGCTACTAGAGGGGGTCGGAACACTGAAGCTTTCTTT. The encoded protein is CATRGGRNTEAFF.

For this clonotype: At one end the junction does not follow the germline gene, possibly because of a read error. The chain combines TRBV3-1 with TRBJ2-5; TRBD1 might be the D (6 bases). Germline V gives CDR1 LGHDT, CDR2 YNNKEL (reference sequence). The CDR3 contains 20 residues. The CDR3 is CACSQQLPGGAHQKKETQYF. The CDR3 nucleotides are TGTGCCTGCAGCCAACAACTTCCTGGGGGCGCCCATCAAAAGAAAGAGACCCAGTACTTC.

The rearrangement uses TRBV4-2 and TRBJ2-7; D gene ambiguous. The CDR3 consists of 13 residues. Germline values: CDR1 LGHNA, CDR2 YNFKEQ. Trimming cost V 0 bases and J 7 bases, with 10 bases left between them. This CDR3 reads CASSQDPRPEQYF. The CDR3 DNA follows: TGTGCCAGCAGCCAAGATCCCCGACCTGAGCAGTACTTC.

This clonotype turned up a few times. The V call is TRBV10-2, the J call TRBJ2-5, with D uncertain. V was cut by 5 bases and J by 4 bases, with 8 bases left in between. Per germline, CDR1 WSHSY and CDR2 SAAADI. The CDR3 runs to 12 residues. CDR3 sequence reads: CASSMSGETQYF. The DNA of the CDR3 is TGCGCCAGCAGTATGAGTGGAGAGACCCAGTACTTC.

This clonotype was recorded at least ten times. The V call is TRBV10-3, the J call TRBJ2-5; no clear D gene. This CDR3 comprises 14 residues. V lost 0 bases and J lost 2, with 7 bases in between. Looked up from germline, CDR1 is ENHRY and CDR2 is SYGVKD. The CDR3 is CAISESRGQETQYF. The CDR3 DNA reads as TGTGCCATCAGTGAGTCCCGCGGACAAGAGACCCAGTACTTC.

Details on this clonotype: Sequence at one end of the junction differs from germline and may be a read error. CDR3 in amino acids: CSARPTGNRPQHF. DNA of the CDR3: TGCAGTGCTAGACCGACAGGGAATCGGCCCCAGCATTTT. This rearrangement joins TRBV20-1 to TRBJ1-5; 7 bases agree with TRBD1. This CDR3 is 13 amino acids long. From germline, CDR1 is DFQATT and CDR2 SNEGSKA (reference sequence).

This clonotype was counted ten times or more. The rearrangement links TRBV7-2 to TRBJ2-6, with D perhaps assigned TRBD1 or TRBD2 (6 bases each). Looked up from germline, CDR1 is SGHTA and CDR2 is FQGNSA. Trimming shortened V by 2 bases and J by 0 bases, and 14 bases separated the two germline ends. The CDR3 sequence is 18 residues long. In DNA form, the CDR3 reads TGTGCCAGCAGCTTATCGGGGGCGGAGAGCTCTGGGGCCAACGTCCTGACTTTC. Translated: CASSLSGAESSGANVLTF.

There are many counts of this clonotype. The genes are TRBV3-1 and TRBJ2-3, with 8 positions matching TRBD1. Germline V CDR1 and CDR2: LGHDT, YNNKEL (reference sequence). V dropped 6 bases and J dropped 3; count of bases not matched to a gene: 11. The CDR3 totals 16 residues. In nucleotides, the CDR3 is TGTGCCAGCAGATCTGCAGGGGGCGCGTTTACAGATACGCAGTATTTT. Its translation: CASRSAGGAFTDTQYF.

This clonotype was seen more than once but under ten times. CDR3 nucleotides: TGTGCCAGCAGCTTAGTAGGGTTAAGTGAAGCTTTCTTT. It specifies CASSLVGLSEAFF. The chain combines TRBV7-9 with TRBJ1-1; D call uncertain. Trimming removed 1 base from V and 7 bases from J, with 10 bases in between. CDR1 is SEHNR, CDR2 FQNEAQ, per germline (reference sequence). There are 13 residues in the CDR3. The whole variable domain, remainder taken from reference TRBV7-9 and TRBJ1-1, is DTGVSQNPRHKITKRGQNVTFRCDPISEHNRLYWYRQTLGQGPEFLTYFQNEAQLEKSRLLSDRFSAERPKGSFSTLEIQRTEQGDSAMYLCASSLVGLSEAFFGQGTRLTVV.